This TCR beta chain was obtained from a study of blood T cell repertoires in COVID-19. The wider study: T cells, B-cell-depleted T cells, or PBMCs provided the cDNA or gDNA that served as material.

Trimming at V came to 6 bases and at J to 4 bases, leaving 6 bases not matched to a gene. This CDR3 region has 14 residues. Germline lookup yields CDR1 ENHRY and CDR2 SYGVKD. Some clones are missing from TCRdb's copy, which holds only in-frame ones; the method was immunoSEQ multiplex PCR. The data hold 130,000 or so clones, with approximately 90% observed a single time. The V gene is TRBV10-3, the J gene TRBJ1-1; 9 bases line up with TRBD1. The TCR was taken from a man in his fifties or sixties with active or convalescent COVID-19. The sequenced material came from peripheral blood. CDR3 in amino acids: CAIRTQGAGTEAFF. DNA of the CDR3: TGTGCCATCAGAACACAGGGGGCCGGCACTGAAGCTTTCTTT.